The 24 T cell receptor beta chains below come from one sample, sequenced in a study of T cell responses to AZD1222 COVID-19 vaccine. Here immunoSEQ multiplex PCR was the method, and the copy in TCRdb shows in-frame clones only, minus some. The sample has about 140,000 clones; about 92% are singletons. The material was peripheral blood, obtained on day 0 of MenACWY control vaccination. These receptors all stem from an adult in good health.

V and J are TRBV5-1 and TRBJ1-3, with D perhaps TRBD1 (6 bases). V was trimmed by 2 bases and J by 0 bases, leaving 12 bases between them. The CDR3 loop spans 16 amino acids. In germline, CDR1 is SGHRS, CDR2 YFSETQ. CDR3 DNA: TGCGCCAGCAGCTTAGGGGGTGGAAACTCTGGAAACACCATATATTTT. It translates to CASSLGGGNSGNTIYF.

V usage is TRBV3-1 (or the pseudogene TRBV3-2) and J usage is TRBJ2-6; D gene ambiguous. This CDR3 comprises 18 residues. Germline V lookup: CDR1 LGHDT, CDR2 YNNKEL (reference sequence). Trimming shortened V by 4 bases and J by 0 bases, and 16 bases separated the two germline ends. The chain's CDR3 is CASSRSSGDFSGANVLTF. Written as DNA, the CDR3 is TGTGCCAGCAGCCGTTCCAGTGGAGATTTCTCTGGGGCCAACGTCCTGACTTTC.

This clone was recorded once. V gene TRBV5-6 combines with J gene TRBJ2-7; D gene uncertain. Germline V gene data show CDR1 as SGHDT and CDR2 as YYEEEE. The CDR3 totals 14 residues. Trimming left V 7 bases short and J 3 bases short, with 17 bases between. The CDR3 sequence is CASREAGRNYEQYF. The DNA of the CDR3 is TGTGCCAGCCGCGAGGCAGGACGTAACTACGAGCAGTACTTC.

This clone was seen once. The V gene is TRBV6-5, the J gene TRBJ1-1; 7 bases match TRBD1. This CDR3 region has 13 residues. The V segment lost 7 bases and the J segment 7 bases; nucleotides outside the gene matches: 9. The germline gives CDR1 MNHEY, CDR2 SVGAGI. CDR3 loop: CASTIQGFGEAFF. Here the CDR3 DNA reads TGTGCCAGCACCATACAGGGGTTCGGTGAAGCTTTCTTT.

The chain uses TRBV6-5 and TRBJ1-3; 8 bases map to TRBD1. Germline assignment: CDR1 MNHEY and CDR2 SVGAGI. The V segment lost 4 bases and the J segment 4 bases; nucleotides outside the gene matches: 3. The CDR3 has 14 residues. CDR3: CASSSRGLGNTIYF. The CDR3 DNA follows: TGTGCCAGCAGTTCCAGGGGGCTAGGAAACACCATATATTTT.

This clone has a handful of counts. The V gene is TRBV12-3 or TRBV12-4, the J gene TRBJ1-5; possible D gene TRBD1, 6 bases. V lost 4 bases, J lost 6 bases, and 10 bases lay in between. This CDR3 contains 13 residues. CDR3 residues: CASSSGVGQPQHF. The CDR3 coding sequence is TGTGCCAGCAGTTCAGGGGTCGGTCAGCCCCAGCATTTT.

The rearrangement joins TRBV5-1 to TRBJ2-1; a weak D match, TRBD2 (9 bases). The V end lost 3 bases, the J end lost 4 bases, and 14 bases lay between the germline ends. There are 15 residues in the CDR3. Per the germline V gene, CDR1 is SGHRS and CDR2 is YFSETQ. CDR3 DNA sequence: TGCGCCAGCAGCTCTAGCGGGACAGGATACAATGAGCAGTTCTTC. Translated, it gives CASSSSGTGYNEQFF.

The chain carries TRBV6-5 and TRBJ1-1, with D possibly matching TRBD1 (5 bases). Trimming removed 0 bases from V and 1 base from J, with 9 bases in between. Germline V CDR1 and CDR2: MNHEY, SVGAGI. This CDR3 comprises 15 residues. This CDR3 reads CASSYSAGTNTEAFF. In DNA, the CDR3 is TGTGCCAGCAGTTACTCCGCGGGGACGAACACTGAAGCTTTCTTT.

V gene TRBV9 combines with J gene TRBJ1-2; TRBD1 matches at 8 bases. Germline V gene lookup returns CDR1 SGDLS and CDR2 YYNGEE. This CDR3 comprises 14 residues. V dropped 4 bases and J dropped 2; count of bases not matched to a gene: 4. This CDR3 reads CASSPGQGNYGYTF. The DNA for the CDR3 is TGTGCCAGCAGCCCAGGACAGGGAAACTATGGCTACACCTTC.

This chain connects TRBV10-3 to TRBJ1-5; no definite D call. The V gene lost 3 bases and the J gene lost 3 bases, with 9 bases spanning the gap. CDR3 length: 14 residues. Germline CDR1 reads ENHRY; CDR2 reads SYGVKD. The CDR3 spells CAISERPSNQPQHF. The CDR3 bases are TGTGCCATCAGTGAAAGGCCCTCCAATCAGCCCCAGCATTTT.

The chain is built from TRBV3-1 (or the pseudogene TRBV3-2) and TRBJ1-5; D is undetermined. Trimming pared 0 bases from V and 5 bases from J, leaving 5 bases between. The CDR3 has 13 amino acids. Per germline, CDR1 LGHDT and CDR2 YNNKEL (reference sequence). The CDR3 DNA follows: TGTGCCAGCAGCCAAGATCTGGATCAGCCCCAGCATTTT. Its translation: CASSQDLDQPQHF.

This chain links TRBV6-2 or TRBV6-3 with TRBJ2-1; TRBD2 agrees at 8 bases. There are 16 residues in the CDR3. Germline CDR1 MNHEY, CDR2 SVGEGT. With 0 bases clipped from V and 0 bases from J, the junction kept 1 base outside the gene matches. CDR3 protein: CASSYSSGSSYNEQFF. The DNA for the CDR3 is TGTGCCAGCAGTTACTCGAGCGGGAGCTCCTACAATGAGCAGTTCTTC.

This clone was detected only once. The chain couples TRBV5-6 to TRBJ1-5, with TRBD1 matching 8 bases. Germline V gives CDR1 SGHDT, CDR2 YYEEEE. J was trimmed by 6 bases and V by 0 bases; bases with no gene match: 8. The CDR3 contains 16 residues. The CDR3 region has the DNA TGTGCCAGCAGCTTGGCCGGGGCAGGGGGCTTTCAGCCCCAGCATTTT. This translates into CASSLAGAGGFQPQHF.

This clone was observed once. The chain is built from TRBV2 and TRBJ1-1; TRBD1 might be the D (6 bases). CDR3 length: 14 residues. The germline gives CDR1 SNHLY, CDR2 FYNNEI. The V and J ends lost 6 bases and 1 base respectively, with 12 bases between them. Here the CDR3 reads CASRMGTQNTEAFF. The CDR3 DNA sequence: TGTGCCAGCAGGATGGGGACACAGAACACTGAAGCTTTCTTT.

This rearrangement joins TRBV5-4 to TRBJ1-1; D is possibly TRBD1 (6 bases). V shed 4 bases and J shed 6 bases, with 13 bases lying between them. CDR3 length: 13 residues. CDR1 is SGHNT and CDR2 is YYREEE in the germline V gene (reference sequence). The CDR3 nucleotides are TGTGCCAGCAGCCTAGAACAGGGTTCTGAAGCTTTCTTT. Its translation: CASSLEQGSEAFF.

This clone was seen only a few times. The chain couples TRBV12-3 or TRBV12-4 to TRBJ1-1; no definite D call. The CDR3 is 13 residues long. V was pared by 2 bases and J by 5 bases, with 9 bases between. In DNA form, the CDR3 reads TGTGCCAGCAGTTTATTCGGGCAGACTGAAGCTTTCTTT. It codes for CASSLFGQTEAFF.

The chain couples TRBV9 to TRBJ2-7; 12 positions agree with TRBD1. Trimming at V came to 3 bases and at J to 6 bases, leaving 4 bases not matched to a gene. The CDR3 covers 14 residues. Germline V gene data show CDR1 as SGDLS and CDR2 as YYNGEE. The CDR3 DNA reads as TGTGCCAGCAGCGCCAGGGACAGGGGGCTCGAGCAGTACTTC. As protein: CASSARDRGLEQYF. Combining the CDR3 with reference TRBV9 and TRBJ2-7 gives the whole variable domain DSGVTQTPKHLITATGQRVTLRCSPRSGDLSVYWYQQSLDQGLQFLIQYYNGEERAKGNILERFSAQQFPDLHSELNLSSLELGDSALYFCASSARDRGLEQYFGPGTRLTVT.

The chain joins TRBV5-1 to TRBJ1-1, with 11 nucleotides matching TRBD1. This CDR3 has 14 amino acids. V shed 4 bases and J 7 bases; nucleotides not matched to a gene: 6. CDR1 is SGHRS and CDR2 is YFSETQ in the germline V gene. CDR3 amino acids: CASSRVGTGGEAFF. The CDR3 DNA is TGCGCCAGCAGCCGGGTGGGGACAGGGGGTGAAGCTTTCTTT.

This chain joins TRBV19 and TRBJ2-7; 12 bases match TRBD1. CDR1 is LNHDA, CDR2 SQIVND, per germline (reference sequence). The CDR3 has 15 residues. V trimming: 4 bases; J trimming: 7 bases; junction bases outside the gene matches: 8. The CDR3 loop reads CASSNEGTGGLEQYF. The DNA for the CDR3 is TGTGCCAGTAGTAATGAGGGGACAGGGGGCCTTGAGCAGTACTTC.

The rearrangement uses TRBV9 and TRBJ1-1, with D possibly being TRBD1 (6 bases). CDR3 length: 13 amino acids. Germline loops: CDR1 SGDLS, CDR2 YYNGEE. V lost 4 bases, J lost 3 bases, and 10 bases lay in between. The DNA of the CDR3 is TGTGCCAGCAGCCCAACAGGGTACACTGAAGCTTTCTTT. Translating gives CASSPTGYTEAFF.

The CDR3 region has the DNA TGTGCCAGCAGCCCTAAACAGGGGGCGGCATCTGGGGCCAACGTCCTGACTTTC. It codes for CASSPKQGAASGANVLTF. The rearrangement links TRBV7-3 to TRBJ2-6; TRBD1 matches at 9 bases. This CDR3 region has 18 residues. The junction had 9 bases not matched to a gene; V was cut back by 5 bases and J by 1 base. CDR1 SGHTA and CDR2 FQGTGA come from the germline V gene.

Here the CDR3 reads CATRDRGFPKLFF. The CDR3 DNA sequence: TGTGCCACCAGGGACAGGGGGTTTCCAAAACTGTTTTTT. The rearrangement links TRBV6-5 to TRBJ1-4; 11 nucleotides match TRBD1. After removal of 10 bases from V and 10 bases from J, the junction contained 8 bases not matched to a gene. Germline assignment: CDR1 MNHEY and CDR2 SVGAGI. The CDR3 consists of 13 residues.

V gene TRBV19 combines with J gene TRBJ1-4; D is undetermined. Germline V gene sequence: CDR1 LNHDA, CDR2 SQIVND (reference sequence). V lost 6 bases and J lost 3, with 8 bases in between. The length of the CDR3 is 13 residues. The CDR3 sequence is CASSGVANEKLFF. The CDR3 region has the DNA TGTGCCAGTAGCGGGGTAGCTAATGAAAAACTGTTTTTT.

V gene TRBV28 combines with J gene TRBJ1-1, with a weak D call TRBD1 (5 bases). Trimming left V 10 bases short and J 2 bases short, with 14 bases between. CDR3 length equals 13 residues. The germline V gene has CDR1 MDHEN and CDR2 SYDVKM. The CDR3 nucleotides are TGTGCCACTGTGGGGGGGATTAACACTGAAGCTTTCTTT. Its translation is CATVGGINTEAFF. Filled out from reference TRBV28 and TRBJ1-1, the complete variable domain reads DVKVTQSSRYLVKRTGEKVFLECVQDMDHENMFWYRQDPGLGLRLIYFSYDVKMKEKGDIPEGYSVSREKKERFSLILESASTNQTSMYLCATVGGINTEAFFGQGTRLTVV.